This TCR beta chain was sequenced for a study of vaccination and CD4 T cells after COVID-19. This clonotype was detected only a few times. A single record per CDR3 protein comes from TCRdb applying MiXCR to the PCR reads. This sample has 20,000 to 25,000 distinct CDR3 sequences, with 45% to 65% found just once. V trimming: 4 bases; J trimming: 8 bases; junction bases outside the gene matches: 5. This CDR3 region has 13 residues. Germline V gives CDR1 SGHTA, CDR2 FQGTGA. This clonotype was sampled from a human donor who had recovered from COVID-19. This material consisted of CD4+ T cells from blood, taken before SARS-CoV-2 vaccination. This chain connects TRBV7-3 to TRBJ1-2; TRBD1 aligns across 9 bases. The CDR3: CASSWGDRAGYTF. The CDR3 coding sequence is TGTGCCAGCAGCTGGGGGGACAGGGCCGGCTACACCTTC.